This TCR beta chain was captured in a study of OX40 agonist ivuxolimab in advanced cancers. Overall study: All patients had ivuxolimab intravenously every 2 weeks at 0.01 to 10 mg/kg.

Broader study findings: On average, CD8+ T cells showed a greater number of expanded clones than CD4+. Among the nonresponders, some also had low normalized T-cell clonal expansion.

Germline V gene data show CDR1 as SEHNR and CDR2 as FQNEAQ (reference sequence). V was clipped by 5 bases and J by 4 bases; unmatched bases: 9. This CDR3 has 15 residues. Measured with immunoSEQ multiplex PCR; TCRdb has only the in-frame clones, and not every one. The sample consists of 21,000 or so clones, roughly 83% of them appearing once. The table lists this clone with a few counts. Its antigen is as yet unknown. The V call is TRBV7-9, the J call TRBJ2-7; 9 bases line up with TRBD2. The specimen was CD4+ or CD8+ T cells sorted from blood, collected in a trial of the OX40 agonist ivuxolimab. The sequence came from an adult with an advanced solid tumor such as melanoma, head and neck, liver or kidney cancer. The DNA of the CDR3 is TGTGCCAGCAGCGGGAGCGGGAGGACTGTATACGAGCAGTACTTC. This encodes CASSGSGRTVYEQYF.